Below, 3 T cell receptor beta chains from the same sample are listed, as sequenced in a study of blood T cell repertoires in COVID-19. Assay: immunoSEQ multiplex PCR; the TCRdb copy retains only in-frame clones and omits some. This sample carries roughly 200,000 clones, about 88% of them seen once, and the ten largest clones take 2.9%. The specimen was peripheral blood. Every receptor here comes from a woman in her twenties or thirties with active or convalescent COVID-19.

Only a few counts were recorded for this clone. V usage is TRBV14 and J usage is TRBJ1-5; D is uncertain. Germline CDR1 and CDR2: SGHDN and FVKESK. This CDR3 spans 13 amino acids. Between the trimmed V and J ends, which lost 1 base and 7 bases, there was a span of 8 bases. CDR3 sequence: CASSQGEEQPQHF. Written as DNA, the CDR3 is TGTGCCAGCAGCCAAGGGGAGGAACAGCCCCAGCATTTT.

V usage is TRBV29-1 and J usage is TRBJ2-3; maybe TRBD1 (6 bases). The CDR3 contains 12 residues. V lost 6 bases to trimming and J lost 5 bases, with 12 bases between them. The germline CDR1 and CDR2 sequences are SQVTM and ANQGSEA. The CDR3 DNA is TGCAGCGTGACGGAAGGGGGAGATACGCAGTATTTT. Residues: CSVTEGGDTQYF.

The rearrangement links TRBV27 to TRBJ2-1; D may be TRBD1 (5 bases). Deletions cut 1 base from V and 1 base from J, with 8 bases between. The germline CDR1 and CDR2 sequences are MNHEY and SMNVEV (reference sequence). The CDR3 is 15 residues long. The CDR3 region has the DNA TGTGCCAGCAGTTTATACAGGAGTTCCTACAATGAGCAGTTCTTC. Translation: CASSLYRSSYNEQFF.